Shown below are 18 T cell receptor beta chains from a single sample sequenced in a study of blood T cell repertoires in COVID-19. TCRdb's table, derived via immunoSEQ multiplex PCR, lists solely in-frame clones and lacks some. The repertoire holds roughly 440,000 clones, with roughly 88% as singletons. The sample was peripheral blood. These receptor sequences come from a woman aged 50 to 65 with COVID-19, enrolled during active disease.

The CDR3: CASSFEGPDTQYF. The DNA of the CDR3 is TGTGCCAGCAGTTTTGAGGGTCCAGATACGCAGTATTTT. The genes are TRBV28 and TRBJ2-3; D is possibly TRBD2 (5 bases). CDR1 MDHEN and CDR2 SYDVKM come from the germline V gene. The ends were cut back, 3 bases at V and 4 bases at J, with 8 bases in the middle. The CDR3 totals 13 residues.

This chain joins TRBV5-1 and TRBJ2-1; 8 nucleotides align to TRBD2. The CDR3 is 15 residues long. The germline V gene has CDR1 SGHRS and CDR2 YFSETQ. J lost 7 bases, V lost 1 base, and 7 bases had no gene match. DNA for the CDR3: TGCGCCAGCAGCTTGAGCCAGCGGGGGCTGAATGAGCAGTTCTTC. This translates into CASSLSQRGLNEQFF.

This clone was found once. The CDR3 loop reads CSVEEPEHEKLFF. The CDR3 DNA reads as TGCAGCGTTGAAGAACCCGAGCATGAAAAACTGTTTTTT. The genes are TRBV29-1 and TRBJ1-4; no reliable D call. Between the trimmed V and J ends, which lost 0 bases and 6 bases, there was a span of 8 bases. This CDR3 has 13 amino acids. Looked up from germline, CDR1 is SQVTM and CDR2 is ANQGSEA.

CDR3 sequence (DNA): TGTGCCAGCAGCCCCCCCGGAGATGAAGCTTTCTTT. It is translated as CASSPPGDEAFF. The V and J genes are TRBV2 and TRBJ1-1; D unclear. The V and J ends lost 6 bases and 7 bases respectively, with 12 bases between them. This CDR3 is built from 12 residues. Looked up from germline, CDR1 is SNHLY and CDR2 is FYNNEI.

The DNA of the CDR3 is TGTGCCAGCAGTTTGTCAGGGGAGGAAGCTTTCTTT. The encoded protein is CASSLSGEEAFF. The V and J genes are TRBV27 and TRBJ1-1; the D gene is possibly TRBD1 (6 bases). The germline V gene encodes CDR1 MNHEY and CDR2 SMNVEV (reference sequence). CDR3 size: 12 residues. The ends were cut back, 3 bases at V and 8 bases at J, with 10 bases in the middle.

This chain joins TRBV18 and TRBJ1-3; D might be TRBD1 (5 bases). The V end lost 2 bases, the J end lost 4 bases, and 12 bases lay between the germline ends. CDR1 is KGHSH, CDR2 LQKENI, per germline. The CDR3 is made up of 15 amino acids. The CDR3 region has the DNA TGTGCCAGCTCACCAGAAGGGGTGTTCGGAAACACCATATATTTT. The encoded protein is CASSPEGVFGNTIYF.

This sequence joins TRBV5-1 and TRBJ2-5, with a possible D match to TRBD2 (6 bases). Trimming removed 4 bases at V and 5 bases at J, with 15 bases between. The CDR3 length is 14 residues. Germline loops: CDR1 SGHRS, CDR2 YFSETQ. The CDR3 DNA is TGCGCCAGCAGCCCTGTCTTTGGGAGGGAGACCCAGTACTTC. Translation: CASSPVFGRETQYF.

Only one count was recorded for this clone. The chain links TRBV24-1 to TRBJ2-2, with 8 bases matching TRBD2. The CDR3 has 16 residues. Germline V gene data show CDR1 as KGHDR and CDR2 as SFDVKD. With 1 base clipped from V and 3 bases from J, the junction kept 3 bases outside the gene matches. Here the CDR3 DNA reads TGTGCCACCAGTGATTTAGGGCGGGGGGACACCGGGGAGCTGTTTTTT. It codes for CATSDLGRGDTGELFF.

The rearrangement links TRBV30 to TRBJ1-2; weak D call: TRBD1 (5 bases). This CDR3 spans 12 amino acids. V lost 0 bases to trimming and J lost 8 bases, with 10 bases between them. Germline lookup yields CDR1 GTSNPN and CDR2 SVGIG (reference sequence). CDR3 sequence (DNA): TGTGCCTGGAGTGTACAGGCTGGGGGCTACACCTTC. This gives the protein CAWSVQAGGYTF.

Turning to this clone: Additional DNA sequences in this sample encode the identical CDR3. The chain combines TRBV30 with TRBJ2-2, with no clear D. V lost 1 base and J lost 2, with 5 bases in between. The CDR3 contains 13 residues. Per the germline V gene, CDR1 is GTSNPN and CDR2 is SVGIG (reference sequence). In DNA, the CDR3 is TGTGCCTGGAGTGAATTAAACACCGGGGAGCTGTTTTTT. Protein: CAWSELNTGELFF.

This chain uses TRBV5-1 with TRBJ1-6; the D is unclear. CDR3 length: 14 residues. CDR1 is SGHRS, CDR2 YFSETQ, per germline. The V and J ends lost 5 bases and 6 bases respectively, with 12 bases between them. Written as DNA, the CDR3 is TGCGCCAGCAGTCCCGAGTTGTCTAATTCACCCCTCCACTTT. Encoded protein: CASSPELSNSPLHF.

This clone was observed a single time. The J gene is TRBJ2-1, the V gene TRBV15, with 10 bases fitting TRBD1. V lost 6 bases, J lost 5 bases, and 10 bases stayed unmatched. The CDR3 runs 16 residues. Germline CDR1 and CDR2: LNHNV and YYDKDF (reference sequence). In nucleotides, the CDR3 is TGTGCCACCAGGGGGCTCCCCGGGACAGGGGACAATGAGCAGTTCTTC. Encoded protein: CATRGLPGTGDNEQFF.

In the case of this clone: At the DNA level, this CDR3 is encoded by other sequences in the same sample as well. This sequence joins TRBV3-1 (or the pseudogene TRBV3-2) and TRBJ2-7, with no clear D. This CDR3 region has 14 residues. The germline gives CDR1 LGHDT, CDR2 YNNKEL (reference sequence). Trimming took 0 bases from V and 1 from J, leaving 7 bases between them. Written as DNA, the CDR3 is TGTGCCAGCAGCCAAGACAGGTGGTCCTACGAGCAGTACTTC. It specifies CASSQDRWSYEQYF.

The V gene is TRBV5-1, the J gene TRBJ1-6; tentatively, D is TRBD1 (6 bases). Germline assignment: CDR1 SGHRS and CDR2 YFSETQ. V lost 0 bases and J 10 bases, leaving 11 bases between the germline ends. The CDR3 runs to 14 residues. The CDR3 DNA reads TGCGCCAGCAGCTTGGACAGGGTGGGATCACCCCTCCACTTT. It codes for CASSLDRVGSPLHF.

This chain uses TRBV28 with TRBJ1-5, with unresolved D. The CDR3 runs 13 residues. The V end lost 2 bases, the J end lost 7 bases, and 9 bases lay between the germline ends. Germline CDR1 reads MDHEN; CDR2 reads SYDVKM. CDR3 loop: CASSLEGLQPQHF. The CDR3 DNA reads TGTGCCAGCAGTTTAGAGGGTTTGCAGCCCCAGCATTTT. The full variable domain, completed using reference TRBV28 and TRBJ1-5, is DVKVTQSSRYLVKRTGEKVFLECVQDMDHENMFWYRQDPGLGLRLIYFSYDVKMKEKGDIPEGYSVSREKKERFSLILESASTNQTSMYLCASSLEGLQPQHFGDGTRLSIL.

The rearrangement joins TRBV10-3 to TRBJ1-6; TRBD1 is a possible D gene (6 bases). Per the germline V gene, CDR1 is ENHRY and CDR2 is SYGVKD. The CDR3 has 17 amino acids. The V gene lost 2 bases and the J gene lost 7 bases, with 18 bases spanning the gap. CDR3 DNA: TGTGCCATCAGTGAGACCACAGGGAAGTTGGGCAATTCACCCCTCCACTTT. The encoded protein is CAISETTGKLGNSPLHF.

This clone was counted a single time. The CDR3 spells CASSFPSGGAPDTQYF. The CDR3 nucleotides read TGTGCCAGCAGCTTTCCTAGCGGTGGGGCACCAGATACGCAGTATTTT. The V gene is TRBV7-9, the J gene TRBJ2-3, with 7 bases fitting TRBD2. The CDR3 is 16 amino acids. V lost 3 bases and J lost 4; bases outside the gene matches: 10. The germline gives CDR1 SEHNR, CDR2 FQNEAQ (reference sequence).

This clone appeared many times. The rearrangement joins TRBV28 to TRBJ1-5; D gene uncertain. This CDR3 spans 12 amino acids. In germline, CDR1 is MDHEN, CDR2 SYDVKM. The ends were cut back, 7 bases at V and 1 base at J, with 5 bases in the middle. The CDR3 DNA reads TGTGCCAGCATATCCAGCAATCAGCCCCAGCATTTT. Translation: CASISSNQPQHF.